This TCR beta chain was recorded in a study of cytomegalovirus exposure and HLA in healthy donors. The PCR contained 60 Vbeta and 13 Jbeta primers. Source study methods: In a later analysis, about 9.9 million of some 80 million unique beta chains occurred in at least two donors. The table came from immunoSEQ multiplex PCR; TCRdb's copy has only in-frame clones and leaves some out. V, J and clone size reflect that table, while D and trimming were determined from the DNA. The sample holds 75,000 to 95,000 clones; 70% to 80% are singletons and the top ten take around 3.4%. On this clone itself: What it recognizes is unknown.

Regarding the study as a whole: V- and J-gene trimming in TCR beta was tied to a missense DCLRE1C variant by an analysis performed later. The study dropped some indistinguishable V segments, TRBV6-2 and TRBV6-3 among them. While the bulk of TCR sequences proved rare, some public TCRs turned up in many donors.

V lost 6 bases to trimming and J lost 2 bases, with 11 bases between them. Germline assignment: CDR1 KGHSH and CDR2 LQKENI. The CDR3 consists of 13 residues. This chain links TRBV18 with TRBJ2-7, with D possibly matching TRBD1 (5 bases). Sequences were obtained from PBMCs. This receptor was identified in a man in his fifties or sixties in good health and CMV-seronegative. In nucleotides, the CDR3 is TGTGCCAGCTCGCAGGGAAGTGCCTACGAGCAGTACTTC. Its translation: CASSQGSAYEQYF.